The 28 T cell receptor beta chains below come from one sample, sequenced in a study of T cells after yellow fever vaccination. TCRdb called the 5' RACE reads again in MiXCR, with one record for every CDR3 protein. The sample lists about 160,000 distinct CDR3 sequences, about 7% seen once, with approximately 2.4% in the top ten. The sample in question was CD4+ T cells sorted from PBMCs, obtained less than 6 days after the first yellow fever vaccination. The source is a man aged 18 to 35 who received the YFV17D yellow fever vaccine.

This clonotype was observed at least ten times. The CDR3 coding sequence is TGTGCCAGCAGTCTGGCCCCGAGGGTAGAGACCCAGTACTTC. Amino acids: CASSLAPRVETQYF. The V call is TRBV12-3 or TRBV12-4, the J call TRBJ2-5; TRBD2 might be the D (5 bases). This CDR3 is built from 14 residues. V was clipped by 5 bases and J by 4 bases, with 14 bases between them.

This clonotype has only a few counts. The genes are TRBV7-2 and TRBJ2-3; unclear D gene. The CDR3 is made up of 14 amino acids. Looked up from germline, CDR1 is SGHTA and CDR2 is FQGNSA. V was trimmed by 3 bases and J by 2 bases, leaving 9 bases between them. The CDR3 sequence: CASSFRVFTDTQYF. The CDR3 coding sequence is TGTGCCAGCAGCTTTCGGGTGTTCACAGATACGCAGTATTTT. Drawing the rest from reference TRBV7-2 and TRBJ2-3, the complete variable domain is GAGVSQSPSNKVTEKGKDVELRCDPISGHTALYWYRQSLGQGLEFLIYFQGNSAPDKSGLPSDRFSAERTGGSVSTLTIQRTQQEDSAVYLCASSFRVFTDTQYFGPGTRLTVL.

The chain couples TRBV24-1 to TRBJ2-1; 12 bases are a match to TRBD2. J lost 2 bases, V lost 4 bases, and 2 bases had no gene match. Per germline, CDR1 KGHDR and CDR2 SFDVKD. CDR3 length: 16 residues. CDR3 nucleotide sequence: TGTGCCACCAGTGACCCTAGCGGGGGGGCCTACAATGAGCAGTTCTTC. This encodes CATSDPSGGAYNEQFF.

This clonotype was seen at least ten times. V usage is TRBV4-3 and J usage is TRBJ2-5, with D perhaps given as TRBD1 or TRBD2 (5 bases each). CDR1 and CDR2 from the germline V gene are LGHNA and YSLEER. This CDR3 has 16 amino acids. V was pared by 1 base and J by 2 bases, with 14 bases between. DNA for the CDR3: TGCGCCAGCAGCCAAGGGGTAGGCAGGGAGCAAGAGACCCAGTACTTC. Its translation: CASSQGVGREQETQYF.

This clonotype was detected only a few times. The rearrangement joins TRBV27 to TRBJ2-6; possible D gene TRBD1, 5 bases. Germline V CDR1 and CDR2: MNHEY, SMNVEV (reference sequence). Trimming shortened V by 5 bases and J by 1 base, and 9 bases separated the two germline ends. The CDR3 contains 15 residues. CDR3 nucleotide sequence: TGTGCCAGCAGTGCCAGGGCGTCTGGGGCCAACGTCCTGACTTTC. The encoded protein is CASSARASGANVLTF. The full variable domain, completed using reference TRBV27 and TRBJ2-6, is EAQVTQNPRYLITVTGKKLTVTCSQNMNHEYMSWYRQDPGLGLRQIYYSMNVEVTDKGDVPEGYKVSRKEKRNFPLILESPSPNQTSLYFCASSARASGANVLTFGAGSRLTVL.

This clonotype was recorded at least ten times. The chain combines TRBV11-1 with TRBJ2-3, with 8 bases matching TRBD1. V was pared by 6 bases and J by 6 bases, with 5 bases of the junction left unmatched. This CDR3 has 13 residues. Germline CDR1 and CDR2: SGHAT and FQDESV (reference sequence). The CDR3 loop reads CASRAPGGDTQYF. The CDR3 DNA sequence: TGTGCCAGCAGGGCCCCAGGGGGCGATACGCAGTATTTT.

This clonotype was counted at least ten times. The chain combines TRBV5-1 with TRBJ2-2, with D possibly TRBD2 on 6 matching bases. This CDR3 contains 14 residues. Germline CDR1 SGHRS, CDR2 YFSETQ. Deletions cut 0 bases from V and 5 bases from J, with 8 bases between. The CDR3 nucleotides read TGCGCCAGCAGCTTGGGACTAGGGACCGGGGAGCTGTTTTTT. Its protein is CASSLGLGTGELFF.

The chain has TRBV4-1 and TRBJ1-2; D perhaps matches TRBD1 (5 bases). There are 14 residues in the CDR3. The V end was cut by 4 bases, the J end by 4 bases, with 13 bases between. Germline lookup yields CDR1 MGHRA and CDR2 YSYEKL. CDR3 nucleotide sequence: TGCGCCAGCAGCCTAAATAGGGGCTCCTATGGCTACACCTTC. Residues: CASSLNRGSYGYTF.

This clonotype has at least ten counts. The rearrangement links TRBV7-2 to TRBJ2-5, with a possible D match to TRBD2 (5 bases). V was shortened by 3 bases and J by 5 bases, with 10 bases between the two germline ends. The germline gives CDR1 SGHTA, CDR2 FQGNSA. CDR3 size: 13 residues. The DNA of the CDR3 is TGTGCCAGCAGCTTGGGAGTTGGGGAGACCCAGTACTTC. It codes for CASSLGVGETQYF.

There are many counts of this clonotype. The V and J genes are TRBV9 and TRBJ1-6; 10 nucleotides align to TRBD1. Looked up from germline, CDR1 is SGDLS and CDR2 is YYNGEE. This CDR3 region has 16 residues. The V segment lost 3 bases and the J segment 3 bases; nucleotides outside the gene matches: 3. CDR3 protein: CASSATGGFYNSPLHF. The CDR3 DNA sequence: TGTGCCAGCAGCGCGACAGGGGGCTTCTATAATTCACCCCTCCACTTT.

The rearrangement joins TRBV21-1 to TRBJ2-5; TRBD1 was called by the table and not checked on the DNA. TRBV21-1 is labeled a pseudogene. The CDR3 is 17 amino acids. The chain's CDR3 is CASSEEDRGLKRKTQYF. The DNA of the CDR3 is TGTGCCAGCAGCGAGGAAGACAGGGGGCTAAAGCGGAAGACCCAGTACTTC.

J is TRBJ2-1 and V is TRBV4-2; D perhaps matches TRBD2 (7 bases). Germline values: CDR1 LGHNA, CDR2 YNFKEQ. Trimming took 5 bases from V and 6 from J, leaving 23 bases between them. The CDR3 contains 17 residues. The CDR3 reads CASSFPLRGGGFNEQFF. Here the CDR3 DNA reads TGTGCCAGCAGCTTCCCCTTAAGGGGGGGGGGTTTCAATGAGCAGTTCTTC.

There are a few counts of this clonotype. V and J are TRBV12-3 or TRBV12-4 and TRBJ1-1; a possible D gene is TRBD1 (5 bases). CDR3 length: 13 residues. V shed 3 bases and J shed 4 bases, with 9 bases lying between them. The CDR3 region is CASSLSGPTEAFF. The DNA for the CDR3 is TGTGCCAGCAGTTTGTCAGGGCCCACTGAAGCTTTCTTT.

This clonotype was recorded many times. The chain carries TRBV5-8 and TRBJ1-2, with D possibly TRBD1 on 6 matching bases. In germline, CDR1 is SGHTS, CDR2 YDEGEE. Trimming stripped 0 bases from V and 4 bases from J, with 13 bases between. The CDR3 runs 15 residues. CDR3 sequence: CASSLGPGQFYGYTF. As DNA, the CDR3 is TGTGCCAGCAGCTTGGGCCCCGGACAGTTCTATGGCTACACCTTC.

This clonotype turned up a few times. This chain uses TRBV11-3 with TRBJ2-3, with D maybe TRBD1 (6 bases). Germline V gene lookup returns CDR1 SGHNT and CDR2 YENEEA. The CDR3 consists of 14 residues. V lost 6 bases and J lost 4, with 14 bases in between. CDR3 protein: CASSLGDISDTQYF. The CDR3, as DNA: TGTGCCAGCAGTCTAGGGGACATCTCAGATACGCAGTATTTT.

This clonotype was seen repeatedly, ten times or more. The DNA for the CDR3 is TGTGCCAGCAGCTCCCTTTCGAGACTTAGGAAGAACTATGGCTACACCTTC. It is translated as CASSSLSRLRKNYGYTF. The V and J genes are TRBV7-3 and TRBJ1-2; D unclear. Germline V lookup: CDR1 SGHTA, CDR2 FQGTGA. Trimming cost V 4 bases and J 2 bases, with 20 bases left between them. The CDR3 is made up of 17 amino acids.

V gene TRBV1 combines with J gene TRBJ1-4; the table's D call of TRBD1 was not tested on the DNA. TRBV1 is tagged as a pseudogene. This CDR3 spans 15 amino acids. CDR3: CTSSQGTGAFRKLFF. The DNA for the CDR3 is TGCACCAGCAGCCAAGGGACAGGGGCTTTTCGGAAACTGTTTTTT.

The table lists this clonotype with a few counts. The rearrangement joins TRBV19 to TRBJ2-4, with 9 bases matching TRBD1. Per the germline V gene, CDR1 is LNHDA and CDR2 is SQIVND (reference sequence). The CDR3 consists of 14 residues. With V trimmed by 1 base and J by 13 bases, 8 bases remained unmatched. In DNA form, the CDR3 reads TGTGCCAGTAGTATAGGGGGACAGGGTGGCCCGCAGTACTTC. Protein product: CASSIGGQGGPQYF.

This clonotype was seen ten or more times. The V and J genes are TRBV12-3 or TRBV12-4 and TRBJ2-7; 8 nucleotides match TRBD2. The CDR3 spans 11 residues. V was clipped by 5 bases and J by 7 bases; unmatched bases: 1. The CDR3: CASSAGGEQYV. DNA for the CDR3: TGTGCCAGCAGTGCGGGGGGTGAGCAGTACGTC.

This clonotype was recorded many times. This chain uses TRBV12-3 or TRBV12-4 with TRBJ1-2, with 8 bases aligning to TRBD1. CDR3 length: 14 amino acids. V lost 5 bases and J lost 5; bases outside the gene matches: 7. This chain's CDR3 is CASSPRTGQYGYTF. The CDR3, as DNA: TGTGCCAGCAGTCCCAGGACAGGGCAATATGGCTACACCTTC.

The CDR3, as DNA: TGTGCCAGCAGTTTCAACGGACACCCCAACTATGGCTACACCTTC. Protein product: CASSFNGHPNYGYTF. This rearrangement joins TRBV27 to TRBJ1-2, with D tentatively TRBD1 (5 bases). V shed 3 bases and J shed 2 bases, with 13 bases lying between them. Per the germline V gene, CDR1 is MNHEY and CDR2 is SMNVEV (reference sequence). The CDR3 totals 15 residues.

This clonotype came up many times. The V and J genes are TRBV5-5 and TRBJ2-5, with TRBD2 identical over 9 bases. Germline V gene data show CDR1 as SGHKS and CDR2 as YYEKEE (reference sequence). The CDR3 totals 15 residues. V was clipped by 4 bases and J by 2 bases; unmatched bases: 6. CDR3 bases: TGTGCCAGCAGCGATATCGCGGGGGGGCAAGAGACCCAGTACTTC. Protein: CASSDIAGGQETQYF.

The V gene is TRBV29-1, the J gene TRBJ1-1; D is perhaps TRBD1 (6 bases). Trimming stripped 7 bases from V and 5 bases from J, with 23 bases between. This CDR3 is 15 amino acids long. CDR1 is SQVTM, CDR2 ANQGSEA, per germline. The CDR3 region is CSAPTGTERWTEAFF. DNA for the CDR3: TGCAGCGCGCCGACAGGCACTGAACGTTGGACTGAAGCTTTCTTT.

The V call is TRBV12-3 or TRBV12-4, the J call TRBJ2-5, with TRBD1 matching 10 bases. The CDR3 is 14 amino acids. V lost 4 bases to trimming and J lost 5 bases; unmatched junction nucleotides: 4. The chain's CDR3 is CASSSTGGAETQYF. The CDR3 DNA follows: TGTGCCAGCAGTTCGACAGGGGGCGCGGAGACCCAGTACTTC.

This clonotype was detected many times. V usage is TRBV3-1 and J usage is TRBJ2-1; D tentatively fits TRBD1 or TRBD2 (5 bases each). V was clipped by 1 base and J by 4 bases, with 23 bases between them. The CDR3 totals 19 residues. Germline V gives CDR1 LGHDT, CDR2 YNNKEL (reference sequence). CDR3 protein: CASSQGRGRVFASYNEQFF. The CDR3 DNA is TGTGCCAGCAGCCAAGGTCGGGGCCGGGTTTTTGCAAGTTACAATGAGCAGTTCTTC.

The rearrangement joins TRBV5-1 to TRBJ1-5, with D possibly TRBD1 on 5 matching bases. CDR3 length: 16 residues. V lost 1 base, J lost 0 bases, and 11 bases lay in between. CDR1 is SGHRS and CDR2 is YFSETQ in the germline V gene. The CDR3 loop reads CASSLSGGSSNQPQHF. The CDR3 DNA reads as TGCGCCAGCAGCTTGTCGGGGGGGTCTAGCAATCAGCCCCAGCATTTT.

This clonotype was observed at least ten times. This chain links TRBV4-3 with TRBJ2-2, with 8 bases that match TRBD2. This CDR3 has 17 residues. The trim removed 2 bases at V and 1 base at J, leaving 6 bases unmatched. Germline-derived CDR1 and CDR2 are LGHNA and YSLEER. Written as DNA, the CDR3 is TGCGCCAGCAGCCAATCCCCTAGCGGGCAGAACACCGGGGAGCTGTTTTTT. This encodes CASSQSPSGQNTGELFF.

CDR3 nucleotide sequence: TGTGCCAGCAGAGGAATGTGGGGCCTCACAGATACGCAGTATTTT. This sequence encodes CASRGMWGLTDTQYF. The V call is TRBV6-2 or TRBV6-3, the J call TRBJ2-3, with D possibly being TRBD1 (5 bases). The CDR3 extends over 15 amino acids. Germline V CDR1 and CDR2: MNHEY, SVGEGT. The V end lost 6 bases, the J end lost 2 bases, and 15 bases lay between the germline ends.